The rows below give T cell receptor beta chains drawn from one sample of a study of Ad26.COV2.S vaccination and SARS-CoV-2 variants. Profiled with immunoSEQ multiplex PCR; TCRdb holds only in-frame clones, not every one. The table has around 450,000 clones, 89% seen once. The input for sequencing was peripheral blood, taken in a trial of Ad26.COV2.S vaccine versus placebo. The receptor set was obtained from a person between 18 and 65 years old who received the Ad26.COV2.S COVID-19 vaccine or a placebo. Both conserved end residues are part of each CDR3. D genes are given only for firm matches. Some rows have no size entry. The others give once, few or many, or a class for an expanded clone.

d_gene	v_gene	abundance	j_gene	CDR3nt	CDR3aa
NA	TRBV18	once	TRBJ1-5	TGTGCCAGCTCAGAATATACAGGGAAGGGTCAGCCCCAGCATTTT	CASSEYTGKGQPQHF
NA	TRBV11-2	NA	TRBJ1-1	TGTGCCAGCAGCTTAATGGACACGGCCCTGAACACTGAAGCTTTCTTT	CASSLMDTALNTEAFF
TRBD2	TRBV7-2	NA	TRBJ2-3	TGTGCCAGCAGCTTAAGTTTGCGGGAGGGCGGCCATACGCAGTATTTT	CASSLSLREGGHTQYF
TRBD1	TRBV19	NA	TRBJ1-1	TGTGCCAGTAGCAGGGGGGCGACTGAAGCTTTCTTT	CASSRGATEAFF
NA	TRBV6-5	NA	TRBJ2-1	TGTGCCAGCAGCCGGGGCGGGCCCCTATCCAATGAGCAGTTCTTC	CASSRGGPLSNEQFF
NA	TRBV4-3	NA	TRBJ1-2	TGCGCCAGCAGCCAAGATTCGGCAGTCTATGGCTACACCTTC	CASSQDSAVYGYTF
NA	TRBV5-1	NA	TRBJ2-3	TGCGCCAGCAGCTTTGGGGTTAGCACAGATACGCAGTATTTT	CASSFGVSTDTQYF
TRBD1	TRBV6-5	NA	TRBJ2-7	TGTGCCAGCAGTCCGGGACAGGGTCTTTCCTACGAGCAGTACTTC	CASSPGQGLSYEQYF
TRBD1	TRBV9	NA	TRBJ1-2	TGTGCCAGCAGCGTAGGATCAGGACAGGGACCTCCTAACTATGGCTACACCTTC	CASSVGSGQGPPNYGYTF
TRBD1	TRBV7-2	NA	TRBJ1-1	TGTGCCAGCAGCTTAGGTCGGACAGGGGATACTGAAGCTTTCTTT	CASSLGRTGDTEAFF
TRBD1	TRBV27	NA	TRBJ1-6	TGTGCCAGCAGTCCTTGGGACAGGGGGAATTCACCCCTCCACTTT	CASSPWDRGNSPLHF
TRBD2	TRBV19	NA	TRBJ2-4	TGTGCCAGTAGCCCGGGGGGGCGCGGGCTCGGGACTTACATTCAGTACTTC	CASSPGGRGLGTYIQYF
NA	TRBV2	NA	TRBJ1-1	TGTGCCAGCAGTGAAAGGGGGGAGAACACTGAAGCTTTCTTT	CASSERGENTEAFF
NA	TRBV19	once	TRBJ1-1	TGTGCCAGTAGTAGAGGAGGGGACAACACTGAAGCTTTCTTT	CASSRGGDNTEAFF